One sample yielded the 31 T cell receptor beta chains listed below, sequenced in a study of glioma-infiltrating T cells. TCR alpha and beta CDR3 regions were amplified from RNA using iRepertoire nested multiplex PCR. TCRdb itself ran the multiplex PCR reads through MiXCR, one entry per CDR3 protein. The repertoire holds more than 300,000 distinct CDR3 sequences, roughly two fifths seen once, with around 12% in the top ten. The sequenced sample was glioma tissue, nonneoplastic brain tissue, or PBMCs (not recorded which). These receptors all stem from a human donor with low-grade glioma or glioblastoma, undergoing nonglioma brain surgery, or in good health (not recorded which).

This clonotype was detected ten times or more. This chain joins TRBV28 and TRBJ2-7; 8 bases map to TRBD1. Trimming cost V 6 bases and J 2 bases; bases outside gene matches: 6. The CDR3 is made up of 14 amino acids. Germline CDR1 and CDR2: MDHEN and SYDVKM. The CDR3 nucleotides read TGTGCCAGCAGATCTCGCAGGGGGCCCTACGAGCAGTACTTC. Translating it yields CASRSRRGPYEQYF.

This clonotype was recorded many times. The chain links TRBV20-1 to TRBJ1-1; TRBD1 is a possible D gene (5 bases). CDR1 and CDR2 (germline): DFQATT, SNEGSKA (reference sequence). The CDR3 runs 13 residues. The ends were cut back, 0 bases at V and 2 bases at J, with 7 bases in the middle. The CDR3 region has the DNA TGCAGTGCTAGAGAGCAGGGCAACACTGAAGCTTTCTTT. This encodes CSAREQGNTEAFF.

The chain is built from TRBV5-1 and TRBJ1-6; D is unclear. The CDR3 covers 15 residues. The V end lost 4 bases, the J end lost 3 bases, and 11 bases lay between the germline ends. CDR1 and CDR2 from the germline V gene are SGHRS and YFSETQ. The CDR3 reads CASSGSGFYNSPLHF. The DNA for the CDR3 is TGCGCCAGCAGCGGTTCGGGCTTCTATAATTCACCCCTCCACTTT.

The V and J genes are TRBV7-9 and TRBJ1-6, with TRBD1 matching over 9 bases. V lost 5 bases, J lost 9 bases, and 8 bases stayed unmatched. This CDR3 is built from 15 residues. Germline values: CDR1 SEHNR, CDR2 FQNEAQ (reference sequence). This CDR3 reads CASSPTGGQASPLHF. CDR3 DNA: TGTGCCAGCAGCCCAACAGGGGGCCAAGCTTCACCCCTCCACTTT.

This clonotype showed up many times. The chain carries TRBV20-1 and TRBJ2-1; TRBD2 matches at 11 bases. Losses at the gene ends were 7 bases for V and 8 bases for J; bases not matched to a gene: 7. This CDR3 contains 13 residues. The germline V gene has CDR1 DFQATT and CDR2 SNEGSKA (reference sequence). The DNA for the CDR3 is TGCAGTGTTAGCGGGAGGGCCGGCCATGAGCAGTTCTTC. This sequence encodes CSVSGRAGHEQFF.

This clonotype was counted many times. The chain has TRBV25-1 and TRBJ2-5, with TRBD1 identical over 8 bases. V gave up 8 bases and J gave up 1 base; unmatched junction bases: 3. Germline assignment: CDR1 MGHDK and CDR2 SYGVNS. CDR3 length equals 13 residues. Here the CDR3 DNA reads TGTGCCAGCGGACAGGGCTCCCAAGAGACCCAGTACTTC. It yields the protein CASGQGSQETQYF.

Worth noting for this clonotype: Just one base apart from a much larger clone, this may be a read error. V and J are TRBV20-1 and TRBJ2-1; D gene unclear. Germline V lookup: CDR1 DFQATT, CDR2 SNEGSKA (reference sequence). The CDR3 runs to 12 residues. DNA of the CDR3: TGCGGTGCTAGAGGTATGGAGCCAAAGCAGTTCTTC. It codes for CGARGMEPKQFF.

The chain combines TRBV19 with TRBJ1-2; D unclear. Germline lookup yields CDR1 LNHDA and CDR2 SQIVND (reference sequence). Between the trimmed V and J ends, which lost 7 bases and 4 bases, there was a span of 16 bases. This CDR3 contains 14 residues. The CDR3 loop is CASTPAPDPYGYTF. The CDR3 bases are TGTGCCAGTACCCCGGCCCCGGACCCCTATGGCTACACCTTC.

The rearrangement joins TRBV24-1 to TRBJ2-1, with 9 bases matching TRBD2. This CDR3 comprises 16 residues. The trim removed 4 bases at V and 7 bases at J, leaving 10 bases unmatched. The germline V gene has CDR1 KGHDR and CDR2 SFDVKD. The CDR3 spells CATSDPRLAAYNEQFF. The CDR3 DNA sequence: TGTGCCACCAGTGACCCTCGACTAGCGGCGTATAATGAGCAGTTCTTC.

CDR3 sequence (DNA): TGTGCCAGCGGGGACAGGGGCACCGAGCAGTACTTC. Translation: CASGDRGTEQYF. This chain uses TRBV25-1 with TRBJ2-7; 10 bases fit TRBD1. CDR3 size: 12 residues. Per the germline V gene, CDR1 is MGHDK and CDR2 is SYGVNS. J lost 6 bases, V lost 8 bases, and 4 bases had no gene match.

J is TRBJ2-1 and V is TRBV18; D may match TRBD1 or TRBD2 (5 bases each). The germline V and J ends were trimmed by 0 bases and 9 bases, with 9 bases remaining between them. Germline values: CDR1 KGHSH, CDR2 LQKENI. The CDR3 extends over 13 amino acids. The CDR3, as DNA: TGTGCCAGCTCACCACCGGGACGCCTTGAGCAGTTCTTC. It translates to CASSPPGRLEQFF. Complete variable domain (other parts from reference TRBV18 and TRBJ2-1): NAGVMQNPRHLVRRRGQEARLRCSPMKGHSHVYWYRQLPEEGLKFMVYLQKENIIDESGMPKERFSAEFPKEGPSILRIQQVVRGDSAAYFCASSPPGRLEQFFGPGTRLTVL.

The V and J genes are TRBV18 and TRBJ1-1, with D maybe TRBD1 (5 bases). Germline V gene data show CDR1 as KGHSH and CDR2 as LQKENI. V gave up 4 bases and J gave up 3 bases, with 15 bases separating them. The CDR3 contains 15 residues. The DNA for the CDR3 is TGTGCCAGCTCACTTGTCACAGGTGGGGACACTGAAGCTTTCTTT. It yields the protein CASSLVTGGDTEAFF. The full variable domain, with the rest looked up from reference TRBV18 and TRBJ1-1, is NAGVMQNPRHLVRRRGQEARLRCSPMKGHSHVYWYRQLPEEGLKFMVYLQKENIIDESGMPKERFSAEFPKEGPSILRIQQVVRGDSAAYFCASSLVTGGDTEAFFGQGTRLTVV.

There are a few counts of this clonotype. The chain is built from TRBV28 and TRBJ2-3, with TRBD2 identical over 14 bases. The germline gives CDR1 MDHEN, CDR2 SYDVKM. V was pared by 5 bases and J by 4 bases, with 17 bases of the junction left unmatched. This CDR3 contains 20 residues. The CDR3 DNA reads as TGTGCCAGCAGTACCCCCCCCGGGACTAGCGGGAGTGTGAGGGCAGATACGCAGTATTTT. Protein product: CASSTPPGTSGSVRADTQYF.

There are a few counts of this clonotype. This chain connects TRBV20-1 to TRBJ1-6; maybe TRBD1 (5 bases). Germline CDR1 is DFQATT and CDR2 is SNEGSKA (reference sequence). The CDR3 length is 15 residues. The V gene lost 3 bases and the J gene lost 1 base, with 10 bases spanning the gap. CDR3 sequence (DNA): TGCAGTGCTAGGTGGGGGGGGTCCTATAATTCACCCCTCCACTTT. Residues: CSARWGGSYNSPLHF.

In this sample, this clonotype turned up many times. The V gene is TRBV20-1, the J gene TRBJ1-1; maybe TRBD1 (5 bases). The V end lost 5 bases, the J end lost 0 bases, and 19 bases lay between the germline ends. The CDR3 has 16 amino acids. From germline, CDR1 is DFQATT and CDR2 SNEGSKA (reference sequence). CDR3 protein: CSAPQYRLRMNTEAFF. In nucleotides, the CDR3 is TGCAGTGCTCCACAATACAGGTTACGCATGAACACTGAAGCTTTCTTT.

A single count supports this clonotype. The rearrangement joins TRBV19 to TRBJ2-1; 10 nucleotides agree with TRBD2. With 5 bases clipped from V and 8 bases from J, the junction kept 6 bases outside the gene matches. Germline CDR1 and CDR2: LNHDA and SQIVND (reference sequence). The CDR3 runs 14 residues. For the CDR3, the DNA is TGTGCCAGTAGTTCGAGCGGGAGGGTCTATGAGCAGTTCTTC. Translation: CASSSSGRVYEQFF. The variable domain in full, with the rest retrieved from reference TRBV19 and TRBJ2-1, is DGGITQSPKYLFRKEGQNVTLSCEQNLNHDAMYWYRQDPGQGLRLIYYSQIVNDFQKGDIAEGYSVSREKKESFPLTVTSAQKNPTAFYLCASSSSGRVYEQFFGPGTRLTVL.

The chain carries TRBV27 and TRBJ2-1, with D perhaps matching TRBD1 or TRBD2 (5 bases each). With 5 bases removed from V and 2 bases from J, the gap between germline ends came to 16 bases. Germline V lookup: CDR1 MNHEY, CDR2 SMNVEV (reference sequence). There are 16 residues in the CDR3. CDR3 region: CASSEHGTVTYNEQFF. CDR3 coding DNA: TGTGCCAGCAGTGAACACGGGACCGTAACCTACAATGAGCAGTTCTTC.

This clonotype was recorded a few times. The chain joins TRBV6-1 to TRBJ2-1, with TRBD2 matching 16 bases. Germline-derived CDR1 and CDR2 are MNHNS and SASEGT. This CDR3 contains 18 residues. Trimming removed 4 bases from V and 8 bases from J; junction bases left unmatched: 11. The CDR3 DNA sequence: TGTGCCAGCAGTGGGGATATACCGGGACTAGCGGGAGGGGATGAGCAGTTCTTC. As protein: CASSGDIPGLAGGDEQFF.

The chain recombines TRBV7-6 with TRBJ2-7; D remains ambiguous. CDR1 is SGHVS and CDR2 is FNYEAQ in the germline V gene. The CDR3 loop spans 12 amino acids. Trimming pared 8 bases from V and 3 bases from J, leaving 11 bases between. CDR3 region: CASGPLGYEQYF. In nucleotides, the CDR3 is TGTGCCAGCGGCCCCCTAGGCTACGAGCAGTACTTC.

The V and J genes are TRBV25-1 and TRBJ1-1; possible D gene TRBD1, 6 bases. The V end was cut by 4 bases, the J end by 4 bases, with 16 bases between. The germline V gene has CDR1 MGHDK and CDR2 SYGVNS. The CDR3 length is 15 residues. The CDR3 nucleotides read TGTGCCAGCAGTGTTGGGGGGGGCTTGGGCACTGAAGCTTTCTTT. As protein: CASSVGGGLGTEAFF.

As to this clonotype: This may arise from a read error, as a much more abundant clone is one base away. The gene calls are TRBV28 and TRBJ1-1; D uncertain. Per the germline V gene, CDR1 is MDHEN and CDR2 is SYDVKM. CDR3 length equals 14 residues. CDR3 sequence reads: CTSSLWSRNTEAFF. DNA for the CDR3: TGTACCAGCAGTTTATGGAGCCGGAACACTGAAGCTTTCTTT. Based on the CDR3 plus reference TRBV28 and TRBJ1-1, the full variable domain is DVKVTQSSRYLVKRTGEKVFLECVQDMDHENMFWYRQDPGLGLRLIYFSYDVKMKEKGDIPEGYSVSREKKERFSLILESASTNQTSMYLCTSSLWSRNTEAFFGQGTRLTVV.

The CDR3 reads CASSIGGAYEQYF. The CDR3 region has the DNA TGTGCCAGTAGTATAGGTGGAGCCTACGAGCAGTACTTC. The chain couples TRBV19 to TRBJ2-7; no definite D call. V gave up 1 base and J gave up 2 bases, with 6 bases separating them. Per the germline V gene, CDR1 is LNHDA and CDR2 is SQIVND (reference sequence). CDR3 length: 13 residues.

About this clonotype itself: Being one base from a much bigger clone, this may be a read error. This CDR3 is missing its conserved last phenylalanine or tryptophan, likely due to a read error. The chain combines TRBV27 with TRBJ1-6, with 10 nucleotides matching TRBD1. This CDR3 comprises 17 residues. Germline trimming cut 5 bases from V and 1 base from J; bases unmatched to any gene: 5. CDR1 and CDR2 from the germline V gene are MNHEY and SMNVEV (reference sequence). In DNA form, the CDR3 reads TGTGCCAGCAGTCAAGACAGGGGGCCATCCTATAATTCACCCCTCCACTCT. Translated: CASSQDRGPSYNSPLHS.

Regarding this clonotype: Sequence at one end of the junction differs from germline and may be a read error. This chain connects TRBV27 to TRBJ2-7; possible D gene TRBD1, 6 bases. From germline, CDR1 is MNHEY and CDR2 SMNVEV (reference sequence). The CDR3 is 14 amino acids. DNA of the CDR3: TGTGCCAGCAGTTTCCCCGGGACATCCTACGAGCAGTACTTT. Its translation: CASSFPGTSYEQYF.

The table lists this clonotype with a count of one. This may come from a read error, since a much larger clone is one base off. The chain carries TRBV5-1 and TRBJ2-1; the match to TRBD1 covers 7 bases. Germline CDR1 SGHRS, CDR2 YFSETQ. This CDR3 has 14 amino acids. The CDR3 reads CASRLSTGSREQFF. DNA of the CDR3: TGCGCCAGCCGCTTGTCGACAGGGTCGAGGGAGCAGTTCTTC.

The rearrangement uses TRBV7-2 and TRBJ1-3; weak D call: TRBD1 (5 bases). The CDR3 extends over 16 amino acids. V was clipped by 1 base and J by 2 bases, with 12 bases between them. The V gene's germline CDR1 is SGHTA and CDR2 FQGNSA. The chain's CDR3 is CASSLGPGGAGNTIYF. CDR3 DNA: TGTGCCAGCAGCTTAGGACCCGGGGGGGCTGGAAACACCATATATTTT.

This clonotype was detected ten times or more. A junction end diverges from the germline sequence, so it may reflect a read error. In DNA form, the CDR3 reads TGTGCCAGTAGTGGGGGGCTCGAAGGTTACAATGAGCAGTTCTTC. This translates into CASSGGLEGYNEQFF. The chain recombines TRBV6-1 with TRBJ2-1; D tentatively reads TRBD1 or TRBD2 (6 bases each). The germline V gene encodes CDR1 MNHNS and CDR2 SASEGT. The CDR3 contains 15 residues.

The rearrangement uses TRBV4-2 and TRBJ1-6; D gene ambiguous. V was pared by 5 bases and J by 0 bases, with 8 bases between. CDR1 and CDR2 from the germline V gene are LGHNA and YNFKEQ. This CDR3 is 15 amino acids long. In DNA form, the CDR3 reads TGTGCCAGCAGCAAGCAAAGCTCCTATAATTCACCCCTCCACTTT. Translated: CASSKQSSYNSPLHF.

The chain links TRBV20-1 to TRBJ2-3; 7 bases are shared with TRBD2. V trimming: 0 bases; J trimming: 4 bases; junction bases outside the gene matches: 19. The CDR3 loop spans 19 amino acids. CDR1 is DFQATT and CDR2 is SNEGSKA in the germline V gene (reference sequence). The CDR3: CSARDREQRAGSPADTQYF. CDR3 DNA sequence: TGCAGTGCTAGAGATAGAGAGCAAAGAGCGGGATCGCCCGCAGATACGCAGTATTTT.

This clonotype turned up a few times. The V gene is TRBV4-2, the J gene TRBJ1-1, with D uncertain. Germline CDR1 and CDR2: LGHNA and YNFKEQ. Trimming stripped 4 bases from V and 0 bases from J, with 15 bases between. CDR3 length equals 16 residues. The CDR3 region is CASSLGQRWVNTEAFF. CDR3 DNA: TGTGCCAGCAGCCTCGGGCAGAGGTGGGTGAACACTGAAGCTTTCTTT.

The gene calls are TRBV4-2 and TRBJ2-3; possibly TRBD1 for D (6 bases). The CDR3 is 15 amino acids. Germline CDR1 LGHNA, CDR2 YNFKEQ. V lost 4 bases to trimming and J lost 0 bases, with 11 bases between them. The CDR3 DNA is TGTGCCAGCAGCCCGGGACAAACTAGCACAGATACGCAGTATTTT. As protein: CASSPGQTSTDTQYF.